What follows are 25 T cell receptor beta chains derived from one specimen sequenced in a study of T-cell reconstitution after alpha-beta-depleted transplantation in children. Unique molecular identifiers were incorporated when the TCRbeta library was constructed. TCRdb re-called the PCR reads with MiXCR, one entry per CDR3 protein. The sample lists about 540,000 distinct CDR3 sequences, 15% to 20% seen once, with 3.3% in the top ten. The specimen comprised PBMCs from the stem cell graft donor, sampled from the stem cell graft. These receptors all come from a human donor who donated a stem cell graft to a child with acute lymphoblastic leukemia.

This clonotype has ten or more counts. The V call is TRBV18, the J call TRBJ2-6, with 9 bases matching TRBD1. The CDR3 has 18 amino acids. Per germline, CDR1 KGHSH and CDR2 LQKENI. V lost 2 bases, J lost 0 bases, and 5 bases stayed unmatched. Here the CDR3 reads CASSPRTGALSGANVLTF. Written as DNA, the CDR3 is TGTGCCAGCTCACCAAGGACAGGGGCCCTCTCTGGGGCCAACGTCCTGACTTTC. The variable domain in full, with the rest retrieved from reference TRBV18 and TRBJ2-6, is NAGVMQNPRHLVRRRGQEARLRCSPMKGHSHVYWYRQLPEEGLKFMVYLQKENIIDESGMPKERFSAEFPKEGPSILRIQQVVRGDSAAYFCASSPRTGALSGANVLTFGAGSRLTVL.

This clonotype was picked up a small number of times. This chain links TRBV6-5 with TRBJ2-1, with 7 bases matching TRBD2. The CDR3 runs 13 residues. Trimming took 0 bases from V and 8 from J; bases not matched to a gene: 1. Germline lookup yields CDR1 MNHEY and CDR2 SVGAGI. The CDR3 loop reads CASSYSGGYEQFF. CDR3 nucleotides: TGTGCCAGCAGTTACTCGGGGGGGTATGAGCAGTTCTTC.

As DNA, the CDR3 is TGTGCCAGCAGCGCGAACAGGGGATGGGACGAGCAGTACTTC. Protein sequence: CASSANRGWDEQYF. The J gene is TRBJ2-7, the V gene TRBV9, with 7 positions matching TRBD1. Looked up from germline, CDR1 is SGDLS and CDR2 is YYNGEE. The CDR3 sequence is 14 residues long. V lost 3 bases to trimming and J lost 5 bases; unmatched junction nucleotides: 8.

The chain couples TRBV7-3 to TRBJ2-7, with TRBD2 as a possible D gene (5 bases). The length of the CDR3 is 13 residues. The ends were cut back, 4 bases at V and 4 bases at J, with 11 bases in the middle. Germline CDR1 and CDR2: SGHTA and FQGTGA. CDR3 sequence reads: CASSSHGGYEQYF. Here the CDR3 DNA reads TGTGCCAGCAGCTCCCACGGCGGGTACGAGCAGTACTTC.

The V and J genes are TRBV29-1 and TRBJ1-1; D is undetermined. CDR3 length equals 12 residues. Trimming pared 7 bases from V and 3 bases from J, leaving 12 bases between. Germline V gene lookup returns CDR1 SQVTM and CDR2 ANQGSEA. CDR3 sequence reads: CSGVRDYTEAFF. The DNA for the CDR3 is TGCAGCGGAGTTCGAGACTACACTGAAGCTTTCTTT.

This clonotype was counted a few times. The V call is TRBV5-5, the J call TRBJ1-4, with D unclear. CDR3 length equals 14 residues. V lost 1 base and J 4 bases, leaving 8 bases between the germline ends. Germline assignment: CDR1 SGHKS and CDR2 YYEKEE (reference sequence). The CDR3 bases are TGTGCCAGCAGCTTGCCCGGGAATAATGAAAAACTGTTTTTT. Residues: CASSLPGNNEKLFF. The full variable domain, completed using reference TRBV5-5 and TRBJ1-4, is DAGVTQSPTHLIKTRGQQVTLRCSPISGHKSVSWYQQVLGQGPQFIFQYYEKEERGRGNFPDRFSARQFPNYSSELNVNALLLGDSALYLCASSLPGNNEKLFFGSGTQLSVL.

The chain recombines TRBV20-1 with TRBJ2-3; no definite D call. Germline CDR1 and CDR2: DFQATT and SNEGSKA (reference sequence). V was shortened by 6 bases and J by 4 bases, with 20 bases between the two germline ends. CDR3 length equals 15 residues. The CDR3 nucleotides are TGCAGTGCCGACCCTGATTGGTTCGAGCCAGATACGCAGTATTTT. Encoded protein: CSADPDWFEPDTQYF.

This chain joins TRBV5-1 and TRBJ2-1; 9 bases fit TRBD1. V trimming: 4 bases; J trimming: 9 bases; junction bases outside the gene matches: 11. The CDR3 is 15 residues long. Per the germline V gene, CDR1 is SGHRS and CDR2 is YFSETQ. The CDR3 DNA is TGCGCCAGCAGCCCCACAGGGGGCGGGTTGGGTGAGCAGTTCTTC. It yields the protein CASSPTGGGLGEQFF.

The chain recombines TRBV10-3 with TRBJ1-1; D might be TRBD1 (5 bases). CDR1 and CDR2 (germline): ENHRY, SYGVKD. This CDR3 comprises 15 residues. V lost 2 bases, J lost 1 base, and 11 bases lay in between. CDR3 sequence (DNA): TGTGCCATCAGTGAGGCCGGACACCAGAACACTGAAGCTTTCTTT. Translated, it gives CAISEAGHQNTEAFF.

This clonotype has a count of ten or more. The rearrangement uses TRBV18 and TRBJ1-2; D not resolved. CDR3 size: 12 residues. The germline V gene encodes CDR1 KGHSH and CDR2 LQKENI. Trimming removed 0 bases from V and 8 bases from J, with 7 bases in between. CDR3 nucleotides: TGTGCCAGCTCACCACCTGGTGGCGGCTACACCTTC. Amino acid sequence: CASSPPGGGYTF.

V and J are TRBV25-1 and TRBJ2-7, with 9 bases lining up with TRBD2. The CDR3 totals 15 residues. The trim removed 8 bases at V and 6 bases at J, leaving 14 bases unmatched. Per the germline V gene, CDR1 is MGHDK and CDR2 is SYGVNS. The CDR3 here is CASPEFRTSDGEQYF. For the CDR3, the DNA is TGTGCCAGCCCTGAGTTTAGGACTAGCGACGGCGAGCAGTACTTC.

This clonotype was recorded a few times. The chain recombines TRBV4-1 with TRBJ1-5, with 9 bases fitting TRBD1. The CDR3 covers 19 residues. The germline V gene has CDR1 MGHRA and CDR2 YSYEKL. With V trimmed by 1 base and J by 7 bases, 17 bases remained unmatched. CDR3 protein: CASSQVRTGERYLGQPQHF. The CDR3 nucleotides are TGCGCCAGCAGCCAAGTGCGGACAGGGGAGAGATATCTAGGGCAGCCCCAGCATTTT.

This clonotype showed up just a few times. The chain couples TRBV4-1 to TRBJ1-2, with 7 positions matching TRBD1. The V gene end was trimmed by 4 bases and the J gene end by 10 bases; junction bases not matched to a gene: 9. Germline CDR1 is MGHRA and CDR2 is YSYEKL. This CDR3 spans 13 amino acids. Here the CDR3 reads CASSPLAGQYYTF. The CDR3 region has the DNA TGCGCCAGCAGCCCCCTAGCGGGACAGTACTACACCTTC.

This clonotype has only a few counts. The chain joins TRBV3-1 to TRBJ2-7, with 8 bases lining up with TRBD2. The trim removed 0 bases at V and 4 bases at J, leaving 2 bases unmatched. CDR3 length: 14 amino acids. CDR1 is LGHDT, CDR2 YNNKEL, per germline (reference sequence). In nucleotides, the CDR3 is TGTGCCAGCAGCCAAGAACTAGCGGCTTACGAGCAGTACTTC. This encodes CASSQELAAYEQYF.

V and J are TRBV5-1 and TRBJ1-1; D call uncertain. CDR3 length: 13 amino acids. The V and J ends lost 0 bases and 7 bases respectively, with 10 bases between them. Looked up from germline, CDR1 is SGHRS and CDR2 is YFSETQ. The CDR3 DNA is TGCGCCAGCAGCTTGGCTTCGGCAGATGAAGCTTTCTTT. This codes for CASSLASADEAFF.

This clonotype turned up a few times. This chain uses TRBV7-9 with TRBJ2-7; D not certain. CDR3 length: 15 amino acids. Trimming took off 2 bases at V and 2 bases at J, with 13 bases between the two ends. Per the germline V gene, CDR1 is SEHNR and CDR2 is FQNEAQ (reference sequence). In nucleotides, the CDR3 is TGTGCCAGCAGCTTAATGGTCGGAGAAACCTACGAGCAGTACTTC. Its translation is CASSLMVGETYEQYF.

The gene calls are TRBV27 and TRBJ2-3; D ambiguous. There are 15 residues in the CDR3. The ends were cut back, 4 bases at V and 8 bases at J, with 19 bases in the middle. CDR1 is MNHEY, CDR2 SMNVEV, per germline (reference sequence). The CDR3: CASSWTLRAEGTQYF. CDR3 DNA: TGTGCCAGCAGTTGGACGTTAAGGGCCGAAGGTACGCAGTATTTT.

V and J are TRBV5-1 and TRBJ1-2; 10 nucleotides align to TRBD1. The ends lost 5 bases at V and 8 bases at J; junction bases unmatched: 9. CDR3 length equals 14 residues. CDR1 SGHRS and CDR2 YFSETQ come from the germline V gene. The CDR3 region has the DNA TGCGCCAGCAGGTGGGACAGGGGTTATTCCGGCTACACCTTC. Amino acids: CASRWDRGYSGYTF.

This chain uses TRBV12-3 or TRBV12-4 with TRBJ2-5; D possibly uses TRBD1 or TRBD2 (5 bases each). Trimming removed 6 bases at V and 7 bases at J, with 21 bases between. The length of the CDR3 is 15 residues. CDR3 in amino acids: CASRSGAARGGTQYF. CDR3 sequence (DNA): TGTGCCAGCAGGAGTGGGGCAGCGCGAGGAGGGACCCAGTACTTC.

This clonotype was observed a few times. The chain recombines TRBV5-1 with TRBJ2-3; the D gene is possibly TRBD1 (6 bases). Deletions cut 1 base from V and 2 bases from J, with 8 bases between. The CDR3 loop spans 14 amino acids. Germline V gene sequence: CDR1 SGHRS, CDR2 YFSETQ. This CDR3 is CASSLMGATDTQYF. The CDR3 region has the DNA TGCGCCAGCAGCTTGATGGGGGCCACAGATACGCAGTATTTT.

This clonotype was counted only a few times. The J gene is TRBJ1-1, the V gene TRBV3-1; TRBD1 is a possible D gene (5 bases). CDR1 is LGHDT and CDR2 is YNNKEL in the germline V gene (reference sequence). This CDR3 is built from 16 residues. With 4 bases removed from V and 4 bases from J, the gap between germline ends came to 19 bases. CDR3 bases: TGTGCCAGCAGCCCCTACCCCGAGGGGATAAGCACTGAAGCTTTCTTT. This codes for CASSPYPEGISTEAFF.

This clonotype was recorded at least ten times. V usage is TRBV20-1 and J usage is TRBJ1-2; tentatively, D is TRBD1 (6 bases). The V gene's germline CDR1 is DFQATT and CDR2 SNEGSKA (reference sequence). V lost 6 bases to trimming and J lost 8 bases, with 19 bases between them. CDR3 size: 13 residues. In DNA form, the CDR3 reads TGCAGTGCCCCCCCTCCAGGGGCGGGCGGCTACACCTTC. Its translation is CSAPPPGAGGYTF.

At least ten counts were recorded for this clonotype. The chain carries TRBV9 and TRBJ2-1; D tentatively reads TRBD1 or TRBD2 (5 bases each). The V end was cut by 4 bases, the J end by 6 bases, with 14 bases between. The CDR3 sequence is 14 residues long. Germline assignment: CDR1 SGDLS and CDR2 YYNGEE. DNA for the CDR3: TGTGCCAGCAGCCCGAGATCTGGGGGCAATGAGCAGTTCTTC. It specifies CASSPRSGGNEQFF.

The chain carries TRBV3-1 and TRBJ2-4; TRBD2 matches 12 bases. The V and J ends lost 4 bases and 5 bases, in that order; junction bases with no gene match: 3. The CDR3 has 15 amino acids. From germline, CDR1 is LGHDT and CDR2 YNNKEL (reference sequence). The CDR3 sequence is CASSPGLAGQNIQYF. The CDR3 coding sequence is TGTGCCAGCAGCCCGGGACTAGCGGGCCAAAACATTCAGTACTTC.

The chain links TRBV7-3 to TRBJ2-5, with 11 bases that match TRBD2. V lost 1 base, J lost 3 bases, and 4 bases stayed unmatched. Germline loops: CDR1 SGHTA, CDR2 FQGTGA. CDR3 length: 16 amino acids. CDR3 protein: CASSLRASGRKETQYF. The CDR3 DNA follows: TGTGCCAGCAGCTTAAGGGCTAGCGGGAGGAAAGAGACCCAGTACTTC.